Listed below are T cell receptor beta chains from one sample, sequenced in a study of shared clonotypes between healthy human individuals. The table came from immunoSEQ multiplex PCR; TCRdb's copy has only in-frame clones and leaves some out. The table records roughly 2.2 million clones, about 90% of them present only once. What was sequenced was naive CD4+ T cells from PBMCs. The receptor set was obtained from a man between 18 and 35 years old in good health. Some clones in this sample may be carry-over from other donors' samples. The CDR3 runs from the conserved cysteine through the conserved F or W. The D gene is left open where the match is weak. The size entry is marked missing in some rows and otherwise reads once, few, many or a size class.

V gene: TRBV11-3
clone size: NA
J gene: TRBJ2-2
D gene: TRBD2
CDR3 DNA: TGTGCCAGCGCCCCCAATGGACTAGCGGGAGCATCCGGGGAGCTGTTTTTT
CDR3 protein: CASAPNGLAGASGELFF

V gene: TRBV7-9
clone size: NA
J gene: TRBJ2-1
D gene: NA
CDR3 DNA: TGTGCCAGCAGAAGTTCACGGGGAGGCAATGAGCAGTTCTTC
CDR3 protein: CASRSSRGGNEQFF

V gene: TRBV19
clone size: NA
J gene: TRBJ1-5
D gene: TRBD1
CDR3 DNA: TGTGCCAGTAGTCCTACAGGGGGCGGAAGACAGCCCCAGCATTTT
CDR3 protein: CASSPTGGGRQPQHF

V gene: TRBV19
clone size: few
J gene: TRBJ1-5
D gene: NA
CDR3 DNA: TGTGCCAGTAGTATATTCCTATCAAATCAGCCCCAGCATTTT
CDR3 protein: CASSIFLSNQPQHF

V gene: TRBV6-6
clone size: once
J gene: TRBJ1-1
D gene: NA
CDR3 DNA: TGTGCCGGGAGGGGGACACAGAACACTGAAGCTTTCTTT
CDR3 protein: CAGRGTQNTEAFF

V gene: TRBV29-1
clone size: NA
J gene: TRBJ2-7
D gene: NA
CDR3 DNA: TGCAGCGTTGGGTCGCTCTACGAGCAGTACTTC
CDR3 protein: CSVGSLYEQYF

V gene: TRBV15
clone size: NA
J gene: TRBJ1-2
D gene: NA
CDR3 DNA: TGTGCCACCAGCTTCTCGAGGACAGACTATGGCTACACCTTC
CDR3 protein: CATSFSRTDYGYTF

V gene: TRBV7-9
clone size: NA
J gene: TRBJ1-1
D gene: NA
CDR3 DNA: TGTGCCAGCAGCTTTTCCGGGGTAACTGAAGCTTTCTTT
CDR3 protein: CASSFSGVTEAFF

V gene: TRBV5-1
clone size: NA
J gene: TRBJ2-5
D gene: TRBD1
CDR3 DNA: TGCGCCAGCAGCCTAACCGGGACAGGAGAGACCCAGTACTTC
CDR3 protein: CASSLTGTGETQYF

V gene: TRBV27
clone size: NA
J gene: TRBJ1-1
D gene: NA
CDR3 DNA: TGTGCCAGCAGTTTATCCCGGGGAACGTTGACTGAAGCTTTCTTT
CDR3 protein: CASSLSRGTLTEAFF

V gene: TRBV5-6
clone size: NA
J gene: TRBJ1-2
D gene: TRBD1
CDR3 DNA: TGTGCCAGCACCCAGGGGGCTAACTATGGCTACACCTTC
CDR3 protein: CASTQGANYGYTF

V gene: TRBV4-2
clone size: NA
J gene: TRBJ2-1
D gene: NA
CDR3 DNA: TGTGCCAGCAGCCAGGGGGCGGCCCTCGACGAGCAGTTCTTC
CDR3 protein: CASSQGAALDEQFF

V gene: TRBV28
clone size: once
J gene: TRBJ2-7
D gene: NA
CDR3 DNA: TGTGCCAGCAGCTTTAGCGGGACAGGGCTCCACGAGCAGTACTTC
CDR3 protein: CASSFSGTGLHEQYF

V gene: TRBV6-1
clone size: NA
J gene: TRBJ2-1
D gene: NA
CDR3 DNA: TGTGCCAGCAGTGAGGGGATCTCCTACAATGAGCAGTTCTTC
CDR3 protein: CASSEGISYNEQFF

V gene: TRBV7-2
clone size: NA
J gene: TRBJ1-2
D gene: NA
CDR3 DNA: TGTGCCAGCAGCCCACATACAAGGAGCTACACCTTC
CDR3 protein: CASSPHTRSYTF

V gene: TRBV7-2
clone size: NA
J gene: TRBJ1-2
D gene: TRBD1
CDR3 DNA: TGTGCCAGCAGCTTGACAGGGGAAGCCTACACCTTC
CDR3 protein: CASSLTGEAYTF

V gene: TRBV9
clone size: NA
J gene: TRBJ2-3
D gene: NA
CDR3 DNA: TGTGCCAGCAGAGATTCTAGCACAGATACGCAGTATTTT
CDR3 protein: CASRDSSTDTQYF

V gene: TRBV19
clone size: once
J gene: TRBJ2-3
D gene: NA
CDR3 DNA: TGTGCCAGTACCCAAACTTACAGCACAGATACGCAGTATTTT
CDR3 protein: CASTQTYSTDTQYF

V gene: TRBV5-1
clone size: NA
J gene: TRBJ2-4
D gene: NA
CDR3 DNA: TGCGCCAGCAGCTTGGAACAGGGATTAGCCAAAAACATTCAGTACTTC
CDR3 protein: CASSLEQGLAKNIQYF

V gene: TRBV6-1
clone size: NA
J gene: TRBJ2-2
D gene: NA
CDR3 DNA: TGTGCCAGCAGTCGGGCGTTAACGAACACCGGGGAGCTGTTTTTT
CDR3 protein: CASSRALTNTGELFF

V gene: TRBV11-2
clone size: NA
J gene: TRBJ1-1
D gene: NA
CDR3 DNA: TGTGCCAGCAGCCGTCTCAGGGATACTGAAGCTTTCTTT
CDR3 protein: CASSRLRDTEAFF